The source of this TCR beta chain is a study of T cell changes during pregnancy in multiple sclerosis. Per germline, CDR1 SNHLY and CDR2 FYNNEI. CDR3 length: 14 residues. After removal of 8 bases from V and 2 bases from J, the junction contained 3 bases not matched to a gene. Profiling relied on immunoSEQ multiplex PCR, and the TCRdb table lists in-frame clones only, not all of them. The sample yields about 62,000 clones, 80% to 90% seen once. This clone was counted between two and nine times. This specimen consisted of peripheral blood, obtained in the first trimester of pregnancy. V usage is TRBV2 and J usage is TRBJ2-1, with TRBD2 identical over 10 bases. The TCR sequence derives from a female donor with multiple sclerosis, enrolled in a pregnancy study. CDR3 DNA: TGTGCCAGCGCCGGGACTAGCGCCTACAATGAGCAGTTCTTC. This gives the protein CASAGTSAYNEQFF.